The next 5 T cell receptor beta chains were all read from a single sample in a study of CD8 T cells in ankylosing spondylitis. MiXCR, run by TCRdb on the 5' RACE reads, gives a single entry per CDR3 protein. The top ten hold 15% to 20% of the sample, which has about 700,000 distinct CDR3 sequences, around 17% seen once. No antigen is known for these receptors. General study points: Eight highly homologous variants formed a TCR beta motif that appeared characteristic of ankylosing spondylitis blood.

The sample comprised blood, either unsorted or a sorted T cell fraction (not recorded which). The source is a male donor with ankylosing spondylitis.

The rearrangement links TRBV12-5 to TRBJ1-6, with TRBD1 as a possible D gene (5 bases). The CDR3 consists of 14 residues. The V and J ends lost 6 bases and 1 base respectively, with 7 bases between them. Germline V gene data show CDR1 as LGHNT and CDR2 as FRNRAP. The DNA for the CDR3 is TGTGCTAGTGGCGGGGGGTCCTATAATTCACCCCTCCACTTT. This gives the protein CASGGGSYNSPLHF.

This clonotype was recorded at least ten times. V usage is TRBV5-1 and J usage is TRBJ1-1; D remains ambiguous. Germline loops: CDR1 SGHRS, CDR2 YFSETQ. The CDR3 length is 13 residues. V lost 2 bases to trimming and J lost 2 bases, with 7 bases between them. CDR3 amino acids: CASSLRTNTEAFF. CDR3 DNA sequence: TGCGCCAGCAGCTTAAGGACCAACACTGAAGCTTTCTTT.

This clonotype appeared a few times. The genes are TRBV12-3 or TRBV12-4 and TRBJ2-2, with unresolved D. Deletions cut 3 bases from V and 5 bases from J, with 16 bases between. This CDR3 is 16 amino acids long. The CDR3 protein is CASSLLSAVETGELFF. Written as DNA, the CDR3 is TGTGCCAGCAGTTTGCTATCGGCAGTAGAGACCGGGGAGCTGTTTTTT.

This clonotype has only a few counts. The chain recombines TRBV20-1 with TRBJ1-5; D possibly corresponds to TRBD1 (5 bases). Looked up from germline, CDR1 is DFQATT and CDR2 is SNEGSKA (reference sequence). CDR3 size: 15 residues. The ends were cut back, 0 bases at V and 0 bases at J, with 9 bases in the middle. CDR3 loop: CSARDRGDSNQPQHF. CDR3 sequence (DNA): TGCAGTGCTAGAGATCGAGGGGATAGCAATCAGCCCCAGCATTTT.

V gene TRBV24-1 combines with J gene TRBJ2-3; TRBD2 matches at 8 bases. Trimming at V came to 9 bases and at J to 0 bases, leaving 1 base not matched to a gene. From germline, CDR1 is KGHDR and CDR2 SFDVKD. The CDR3 is 13 amino acids. The CDR3 DNA reads TGTGCCACCCAGCGGGAGAGCACAGATACGCAGTATTTT. It translates to CATQRESTDTQYF.